These 24 T cell receptor beta chains were sequenced from one sample in a study of blood T cell repertoires in COVID-19 (dated by TCRdb to the early 2020s). Libraries came from the immunoSEQ multiplex PCR assay. TCRdb mirrors the immuneACCESS table, restricted to in-frame sequences. Some clones are absent from its copies; in checked studies, under half trace to an unresolved V gene, and the reason for the others is unknown. The sample yields over 250,000 clones; just under 90% were counted once. The top ten constitute under 2.5% of the sample. Specimen: PBMCs or T cells enriched from blood (not recorded which). The receptors derive from a woman in her sixties who had recovered from COVID-19.

The V and J genes are TRBV5-6 and TRBJ2-5, with D possibly matching TRBD2 (6 bases). The V and J ends lost 1 base and 3 bases respectively, with 7 bases between them. The germline CDR1 and CDR2 sequences are SGHDT and YYEEEE. CDR3 size: 13 residues. CDR3: CASSLSGEETQYF. For the CDR3, the DNA is TGTGCCAGCAGCTTGTCGGGGGAAGAGACCCAGTACTTC. The whole variable domain, filled in from reference TRBV5-6 and TRBJ2-5, reads DAGVTQSPTHLIKTRGQQVTLRCSPKSGHDTVSWYQQALGQGPQFIFQYYEEEERQRGNFPDRFSGHQFPNYSSELNVNALLLGDSALYLCASSLSGEETQYFGPGTRLLVL.

The V call is TRBV19, the J call TRBJ1-2; possibly TRBD1 for D (6 bases). Germline CDR1 reads LNHDA; CDR2 reads SQIVND (reference sequence). Trimming removed 1 base at V and 8 bases at J, with 11 bases between. The CDR3 has 13 amino acids. The CDR3, as DNA: TGTGCCAGTAGTATAGCCACAGGGTACGGCTACACCTTC. This sequence encodes CASSIATGYGYTF.

This clone was seen once. The chain has TRBV19 and TRBJ1-5; 8 bases are shared with TRBD1. Germline CDR1 and CDR2: LNHDA and SQIVND (reference sequence). V was clipped by 5 bases and J by 11 bases; unmatched bases: 17. The CDR3 sequence is 16 residues long. This CDR3 reads CASSLRQGKNPSAQHF. CDR3 nucleotides: TGTGCCAGTAGTCTTCGACAGGGGAAGAATCCATCAGCCCAGCATTTT.

This clone appeared a single time. This sequence joins TRBV27 and TRBJ1-5; D is perhaps TRBD1 (5 bases). The germline V and J ends were trimmed by 3 bases and 3 bases, with 18 bases remaining between them. Germline values: CDR1 MNHEY, CDR2 SMNVEV (reference sequence). This CDR3 is 17 amino acids long. CDR3 region: CASSLYLAGRVNQPQHF. Here the CDR3 DNA reads TGTGCCAGCAGTTTGTATCTGGCTGGCAGGGTCAATCAGCCCCAGCATTTT.

The chain employs TRBV5-6 and TRBJ2-3; possibly TRBD2 for D (6 bases). The CDR3 covers 16 residues. V was shortened by 4 bases and J by 8 bases, with 23 bases between the two germline ends. Germline V lookup: CDR1 SGHDT, CDR2 YYEEEE. The CDR3 is CASSRTPGLGVVTQYF. In nucleotides, the CDR3 is TGTGCCAGCAGCCGCACCCCGGGACTGGGGGTGGTTACGCAGTATTTT.

This sequence joins TRBV6-5 and TRBJ1-1; maybe TRBD1 (6 bases). Germline values: CDR1 MNHEY, CDR2 SVGAGI. Trimming cost V 0 bases and J 4 bases, with 9 bases left between them. The CDR3 spans 14 residues. CDR3 nucleotide sequence: TGTGCCAGCAGTTACTCGACAGGAATCACTGAAGCTTTCTTT. Protein: CASSYSTGITEAFF.

V and J are TRBV29-1 and TRBJ1-5; D gene uncertain. Trimming left V 7 bases short and J 4 bases short, with 14 bases between. Germline lookup yields CDR1 SQVTM and CDR2 ANQGSEA. The CDR3 has 13 amino acids. As DNA, the CDR3 is TGCAGCGCCACCACATCTGGTAATCAGCCCCAGCATTTT. Protein: CSATTSGNQPQHF.

The rearrangement joins TRBV7-9 to TRBJ1-4, with TRBD1 matching over 9 bases. The trim removed 4 bases at V and 3 bases at J, leaving 9 bases unmatched. CDR3 length equals 17 residues. Germline assignment: CDR1 SEHNR and CDR2 FQNEAQ (reference sequence). The DNA of the CDR3 is TGTGCCAGCAGCTCGTCCCGGGACAGGGTCCCTAATGAAAAACTGTTTTTT. Amino acids: CASSSSRDRVPNEKLFF.

The gene calls are TRBV19 and TRBJ2-2, with D maybe TRBD1 (6 bases). Trimming took off 9 bases at V and 4 bases at J, with 15 bases between the two ends. CDR3 size: 14 residues. Germline V CDR1 and CDR2: LNHDA, SQIVND (reference sequence). CDR3 bases: TGTGCCAGCTCCGGGACACCTGTCACCGGGGAGCTGTTTTTT. Its translation: CASSGTPVTGELFF.

This chain links TRBV6-5 with TRBJ2-1; D may be TRBD2 (5 bases). The V end was cut by 6 bases, the J end by 4 bases, with 7 bases between. CDR1 is MNHEY, CDR2 SVGAGI, per germline. The CDR3 runs 12 residues. CDR3 protein: CASRSGYNEQFF. CDR3 nucleotides: TGTGCCAGCAGGAGCGGTTACAATGAGCAGTTCTTC.

V and J are TRBV20-1 and TRBJ2-7; no clear D. The CDR3 is made up of 11 amino acids. Per germline, CDR1 DFQATT and CDR2 SNEGSKA (reference sequence). V was trimmed by 2 bases and J by 3 bases, leaving 5 bases between them. The CDR3 DNA sequence: TGCAGTGCTAGATTCGGCTACGAGCAGTACTTC. It specifies CSARFGYEQYF.

The chain is built from TRBV28 and TRBJ2-7; tentative D call: TRBD1 (6 bases). The CDR3 spans 13 residues. The V and J ends lost 10 bases and 0 bases respectively, with 13 bases between them. Germline V gene data show CDR1 as MDHEN and CDR2 as SYDVKM. CDR3 coding DNA: TGTGCCACCTTAAGGACAGTCTCCTACGAGCAGTACTTC. Its translation: CATLRTVSYEQYF.

This chain uses TRBV18 with TRBJ2-1, with a tentative D call TRBD1 (6 bases). The CDR3 is 15 amino acids. CDR1 KGHSH and CDR2 LQKENI come from the germline V gene. Deletions cut 0 bases from V and 5 bases from J, with 11 bases between. The CDR3 spells CASSPPSRGDNEQFF. The DNA for the CDR3 is TGTGCCAGCTCACCACCGTCCAGGGGTGACAATGAGCAGTTCTTC. The full variable domain, in which reference TRBV18 and TRBJ2-1 provide the parts outside the CDR3, is NAGVMQNPRHLVRRRGQEARLRCSPMKGHSHVYWYRQLPEEGLKFMVYLQKENIIDESGMPKERFSAEFPKEGPSILRIQQVVRGDSAAYFCASSPPSRGDNEQFFGPGTRLTVL.

The chain carries TRBV3-1 (or the pseudogene TRBV3-2) and TRBJ1-5, with D possibly matching TRBD1 (6 bases). V was trimmed by 3 bases and J by 1 base, leaving 10 bases between them. Germline CDR1 reads LGHDT; CDR2 reads YNNKEL (reference sequence). The length of the CDR3 is 15 residues. The CDR3 loop is CASSQGHLSNQPQHF. The CDR3, as DNA: TGTGCCAGCAGCCAGGGACACCTCAGCAATCAGCCCCAGCATTTT.

The CDR3 DNA is TGTGCCAGCGCCCCAACCTTCCAGGCATCTGAAGCTTTCTTT. This encodes CASAPTFQASEAFF. V gene TRBV2 combines with J gene TRBJ1-1; D is ambiguous. Trimming removed 8 bases from V and 6 bases from J, with 19 bases in between. This CDR3 has 14 residues. Germline values: CDR1 SNHLY, CDR2 FYNNEI.

The CDR3 sequence is CASSESSLRQPQHF. DNA for the CDR3: TGTGCCAGCAGTGAGAGCTCTCTCCGGCAGCCCCAGCATTTT. The chain combines TRBV2 with TRBJ1-5, with D unclear. The CDR3 sequence is 14 residues long. V was pared by 3 bases and J by 7 bases, with 13 bases between. Germline V lookup: CDR1 SNHLY, CDR2 FYNNEI.

The gene calls are TRBV10-3 and TRBJ1-2; D remains ambiguous. The germline V gene encodes CDR1 ENHRY and CDR2 SYGVKD. Deletions cut 3 bases from V and 1 base from J, with 12 bases between. This CDR3 has 15 residues. The CDR3 DNA reads as TGTGCCATCAGTGACCCCCGACTTTATAACTATGGCTACACCTTC. This translates into CAISDPRLYNYGYTF.

The chain has TRBV18 and TRBJ1-2; 7 bases fit TRBD1. CDR1 is KGHSH and CDR2 is LQKENI in the germline V gene. Trimming at V came to 0 bases and at J to 5 bases, leaving 3 bases not matched to a gene. CDR3 length: 14 amino acids. This chain's CDR3 is CASSPPGDSYGYTF. The CDR3 nucleotides read TGTGCCAGCTCACCACCGGGGGACAGTTATGGCTACACCTTC.

J is TRBJ1-5 and V is TRBV6-5, with TRBD1 matching 8 bases. This CDR3 is built from 14 residues. CDR1 is MNHEY, CDR2 SVGAGI, per germline. Losses at the gene ends were 7 bases for V and 2 bases for J; bases not matched to a gene: 4. In DNA, the CDR3 is TGTGCCAGCATCCAGACAGGGGGCAATCAGCCCCAGCATTTT. Translating it yields CASIQTGGNQPQHF.

The rearrangement uses TRBV5-1 and TRBJ2-3; D is perhaps TRBD1 (6 bases). Trimming left V 4 bases short and J 2 bases short, with 11 bases between. Germline V gives CDR1 SGHRS, CDR2 YFSETQ. CDR3 size: 14 residues. The CDR3, as DNA: TGCGCCAGCAGCCCTGGACAGTCCACAGATACGCAGTATTTT. It encodes CASSPGQSTDTQYF.

A single count supports this clone. The chain employs TRBV6-1 and TRBJ2-2; 8 nucleotides match TRBD2. The CDR3 is 16 residues long. J lost 4 bases, V lost 4 bases, and 8 bases had no gene match. Germline CDR1 and CDR2: MNHNS and SASEGT. The CDR3 DNA reads TGTGCCAGCAGTGCCCATAGCGGGACCGTCACCGGGGAGCTGTTTTTT. It is translated as CASSAHSGTVTGELFF.

The DNA for the CDR3 is TGCGCCAGCAGCGACCGGACAGATGGCTACACCTTC. Its protein is CASSDRTDGYTF. The V and J genes are TRBV5-1 and TRBJ1-2; possible D gene TRBD1, 6 bases. The ends were cut back, 4 bases at V and 6 bases at J, with 10 bases in the middle. The CDR3 totals 12 residues. Germline V gene data show CDR1 as SGHRS and CDR2 as YFSETQ. Full variable domain (missing parts from reference TRBV5-1 and TRBJ1-2): KAGVTQTPRYLIKTRGQQVTLSCSPISGHRSVSWYQQTPGQGLQFLFEYFSETQRNKGNFPGRFSGRQFSNSRSEMNVSTLELGDSALYLCASSDRTDGYTFGSGTRLTVV.

V gene TRBV27 combines with J gene TRBJ2-7; TRBD2 matches at 11 bases. The ends lost 7 bases at V and 1 base at J; junction bases unmatched: 6. This CDR3 has 15 residues. The germline CDR1 and CDR2 sequences are MNHEY and SMNVEV (reference sequence). CDR3 residues: CASMRLAGTSYEQYF. The CDR3 DNA reads as TGTGCCAGCATGAGACTAGCGGGGACTTCCTACGAGCAGTACTTC.

V and J are TRBV27 and TRBJ2-5; 13 bases map to TRBD2. Germline assignment: CDR1 MNHEY and CDR2 SMNVEV (reference sequence). After removal of 3 bases from V and 4 bases from J, the junction contained 5 bases not matched to a gene. This CDR3 is 16 amino acids long. DNA of the CDR3: TGTGCCAGCAGTTTTAGACTAGCGGGAGGATCAGAGACCCAGTACTTC. Translated, it gives CASSFRLAGGSETQYF.